The 17 T cell receptor beta chains below all came from one sample that was sequenced in a study of blood T cell repertoires in COVID-19. Assay: immunoSEQ multiplex PCR; the TCRdb copy retains only in-frame clones and omits some. Of a few hundred thousand clones detected, 70% to 90% appear once; the ten largest clones hold 5.5% to 6%. The sequenced sample consisted of PBMCs or T cells enriched from blood (not recorded which). The receptors derive from a young woman who had recovered from COVID-19.

As concerns this clone: The junction does not match germline at one end; this may be a read error. The chain carries TRBV18 and TRBJ1-1; 9 bases are a match to TRBD1. The V gene's germline CDR1 is KGHSH and CDR2 LQKENI. This CDR3 is 14 amino acids long. This CDR3 reads CASSPQGASTEAFF. CDR3 nucleotide sequence: TGTGCCAGCTCCCCACAGGGGGCGAGCACTGAAGCTTTCTTT. The full variable domain, its missing parts supplied by reference TRBV18 and TRBJ1-1, is NAGVMQNPRHLVRRRGQEARLRCSPMKGHSHVYWYRQLPEEGLKFMVYLQKENIIDESGMPKERFSAEFPKEGPSILRIQQVVRGDSAAYFCASSPQGASTEAFFGQGTRLTVV.

This chain connects TRBV5-5 to TRBJ1-6; 7 bases align to TRBD1. V was pared by 4 bases and J by 4 bases, with 5 bases of the junction left unmatched. The CDR3 covers 15 residues. Germline CDR1 and CDR2: SGHKS and YYEKEE (reference sequence). The CDR3, as DNA: TGTGCCAGCAGCCGCGCGGGACAGTATAATTCACCCCTCCACTTT. Its translation: CASSRAGQYNSPLHF. The whole variable domain, remainder taken from reference TRBV5-5 and TRBJ1-6, is DAGVTQSPTHLIKTRGQQVTLRCSPISGHKSVSWYQQVLGQGPQFIFQYYEKEERGRGNFPDRFSARQFPNYSSELNVNALLLGDSALYLCASSRAGQYNSPLHFGNGTRLTVT.

J is TRBJ1-5 and V is TRBV12-3 or TRBV12-4; no clear D gene. CDR3 length: 13 residues. The V gene lost 3 bases and the J gene lost 9 bases, with 12 bases spanning the gap. The CDR3 region has the DNA TGTGCCAGCAGTTTCATGGTGGACTTGCCCCAGCATTTT. Translating gives CASSFMVDLPQHF.

V is TRBV7-9 and J is TRBJ2-1, with TRBD1 matching 7 bases. The J segment lost 4 bases and the V segment lost 5 bases, leaving 14 bases of the junction unmatched. Looked up from germline, CDR1 is SEHNR and CDR2 is FQNEAQ (reference sequence). The CDR3 sequence is 17 residues long. CDR3: CASSPLKGAASYNEQFF. CDR3 sequence (DNA): TGTGCCAGCAGCCCTCTGAAGGGGGCGGCTTCTTACAATGAGCAGTTCTTC.

V and J are TRBV6-2 or TRBV6-3 and TRBJ1-2; D ambiguous. The CDR3 is 16 amino acids. With 0 bases removed from V and 5 bases from J, the gap between germline ends came to 16 bases. Germline CDR1 is MNHEY and CDR2 is SVGEGT. The CDR3 loop is CASSYSTEGATYGYTF. CDR3 nucleotides: TGTGCCAGCAGTTACTCGACGGAGGGCGCTACTTATGGCTACACCTTC.

J is TRBJ1-6 and V is TRBV25-1; D gene unclear. The V and J ends lost 1 base and 7 bases respectively, with 14 bases between them. The CDR3 sequence is 16 residues long. The germline V gene encodes CDR1 MGHDK and CDR2 SYGVNS. Here the CDR3 DNA reads TGTGCCAGCAGTGAATTAGGTTGGTCGGGAAATTCACCCCTCCACTTT. Its protein is CASSELGWSGNSPLHF.

The J gene is TRBJ1-6, the V gene TRBV7-6; 7 bases are a match to TRBD1. The CDR3 covers 16 residues. The V gene end was trimmed by 4 bases and the J gene end by 5 bases; junction bases not matched to a gene: 8. Germline V lookup: CDR1 SGHVS, CDR2 FNYEAQ. This chain's CDR3 is CASSSRQGPNNSPLHF. The DNA of the CDR3 is TGTGCCAGCAGCTCCAGACAGGGACCGAATAATTCACCCCTCCACTTT.

The chain uses TRBV11-2 and TRBJ2-7; D call uncertain. Germline CDR1 SGHAT, CDR2 FQNNGV. The CDR3 has 16 amino acids. Trimming stripped 5 bases from V and 3 bases from J, with 20 bases between. CDR3: CASSPPGPGLVYEQYF. The DNA of the CDR3 is TGTGCCAGCAGCCCCCCCGGTCCCGGGTTGGTCTACGAGCAGTACTTC.

The rearrangement joins TRBV5-1 to TRBJ2-2; TRBD2 might be the D (7 bases). Germline V CDR1 and CDR2: SGHRS, YFSETQ. V lost 7 bases and J lost 3, with 13 bases in between. The CDR3 has 14 residues. CDR3 loop: CASGGLADTGELFF. The CDR3 DNA sequence: TGCGCCAGCGGGGGGCTAGCGGACACCGGGGAGCTGTTTTTT.

This clone was found a few times. This chain connects TRBV11-2 to TRBJ1-2; D is unclear. From germline, CDR1 is SGHAT and CDR2 FQNNGV. V gave up 0 bases and J gave up 7 bases, with 9 bases separating them. The CDR3 sequence is 13 residues long. DNA for the CDR3: TGTGCCAGCAGCTTAGAGCCCGGTGCTGGCTACACCTTC. The encoded protein is CASSLEPGAGYTF.

The chain has TRBV5-1 and TRBJ2-1; D not certain. Germline V CDR1 and CDR2: SGHRS, YFSETQ. Trimming removed 0 bases at V and 8 bases at J, with 21 bases between. This CDR3 comprises 17 residues. The CDR3 sequence: CASSLDPPDDSGYEQFF. CDR3 in DNA: TGCGCCAGCAGCTTGGACCCTCCCGATGATTCAGGTTATGAGCAGTTCTTC. The entire variable domain, with the rest obtained from reference TRBV5-1 and TRBJ2-1, is as follows: KAGVTQTPRYLIKTRGQQVTLSCSPISGHRSVSWYQQTPGQGLQFLFEYFSETQRNKGNFPGRFSGRQFSNSRSEMNVSTLELGDSALYLCASSLDPPDDSGYEQFFGPGTRLTVL.

Written as DNA, the CDR3 is TGCGCCAGCAGCCAAGGGGACAGTTCAGGAAACACCATATATTTT. This translates into CASSQGDSSGNTIYF. The V call is TRBV4-1, the J call TRBJ1-3; 7 bases line up with TRBD1. CDR1 MGHRA and CDR2 YSYEKL come from the germline V gene. This CDR3 spans 15 amino acids. The J segment lost 4 bases and the V segment lost 1 base, leaving 4 bases of the junction unmatched.

The chain has TRBV7-3 and TRBJ1-6, with TRBD1 identical over 7 bases. CDR3 length equals 14 residues. After removal of 2 bases from V and 8 bases from J, the junction contained 3 bases not matched to a gene. Per the germline V gene, CDR1 is SGHTA and CDR2 is FQGTGA. The CDR3: CASSLLGGDSPLHF. CDR3 bases: TGTGCCAGCAGCTTACTAGGGGGCGATTCACCCCTCCACTTT.

The rearrangement links TRBV5-1 to TRBJ1-6; 7 nucleotides line up with TRBD1. CDR1 and CDR2 (germline): SGHRS, YFSETQ. The CDR3 is made up of 16 amino acids. V shed 4 bases and J 0 bases; nucleotides not matched to a gene: 4. The CDR3 nucleotides read TGCGCCAGCAGCGCCGGGACAGTCTCCTATAATTCACCCCTCCACTTT. It codes for CASSAGTVSYNSPLHF.

This clone was counted between two and nine times. The sample carries other DNA sequences with the same CDR3. The V gene is TRBV5-4, the J gene TRBJ2-7; 9 bases fit TRBD1. Looked up from germline, CDR1 is SGHNT and CDR2 is YYREEE (reference sequence). V lost 3 bases and J lost 4; bases outside the gene matches: 5. The CDR3 sequence is 14 residues long. The CDR3 loop is CASSSGQGRYEQYF. The CDR3 nucleotides read TGTGCCAGCAGCTCCGGACAGGGGCGGTACGAGCAGTACTTC. Using reference TRBV5-4 and TRBJ2-7 for the parts outside the CDR3, the full variable domain is ETGVTQSPTHLIKTRGQQVTLRCSSQSGHNTVSWYQQALGQGPQFIFQYYREEENGRGNFPPRFSGLQFPNYSSELNVNALELDDSALYLCASSSGQGRYEQYFGPGTRLTVT.

The rearrangement uses TRBV30 and TRBJ1-3, with no clear D. V gave up 2 bases and J gave up 4 bases, with 6 bases separating them. In germline, CDR1 is GTSNPN, CDR2 SVGIG (reference sequence). This CDR3 spans 12 amino acids. DNA of the CDR3: TGTGCCTGGAGTACATCAGGAAACACCATATATTTT. Amino acid sequence: CAWSTSGNTIYF.

The V and J genes are TRBV27 and TRBJ1-1, with 8 bases aligning to TRBD1. The V segment lost 3 bases and the J segment 2 bases; nucleotides outside the gene matches: 8. Per the germline V gene, CDR1 is MNHEY and CDR2 is SMNVEV (reference sequence). This CDR3 contains 16 residues. The CDR3 sequence: CASSLSQGAANTEAFF. CDR3 bases: TGTGCCAGCAGTTTGAGTCAGGGGGCGGCCAACACTGAAGCTTTCTTT.